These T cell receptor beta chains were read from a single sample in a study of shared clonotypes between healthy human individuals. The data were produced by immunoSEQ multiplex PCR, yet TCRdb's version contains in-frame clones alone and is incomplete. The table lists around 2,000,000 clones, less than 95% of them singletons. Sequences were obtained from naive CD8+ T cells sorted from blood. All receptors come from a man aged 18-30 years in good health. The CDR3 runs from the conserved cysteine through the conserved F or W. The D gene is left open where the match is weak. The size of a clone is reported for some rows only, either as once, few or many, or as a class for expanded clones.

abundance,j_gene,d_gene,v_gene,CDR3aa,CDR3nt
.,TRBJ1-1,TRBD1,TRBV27,CASRVQGYTEAFF,TGTGCCAGCAGAGTACAGGGGTACACTGAAGCTTTCTTT
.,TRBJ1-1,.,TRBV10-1,CASSEYPATEAFF,TGCGCCAGCAGTGAGTATCCGGCCACTGAAGCTTTCTTT
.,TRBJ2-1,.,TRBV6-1,CAGCGVFYNEQFF,TGTGCGGGGTGCGGGGTCTTCTACAATGAGCAGTTCTTC
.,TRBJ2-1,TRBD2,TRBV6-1,CASSELAGGGYNEQFF,TGTGCCAGCAGTGAACTAGCGGGAGGAGGGTACAATGAGCAGTTCTTC
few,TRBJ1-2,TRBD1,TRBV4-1,CASRVDAGGDGRGYTF,TGCGCCAGCAGGGTAGACGCAGGGGGCGATGGTAGGGGCTACACCTTC
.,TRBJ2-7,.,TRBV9,CASSAGLGTYEQYF,TGTGCCAGCAGCGCAGGACTGGGAACCTACGAGCAGTACTTC
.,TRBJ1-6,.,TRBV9,CASSVGDYNSPLHF,TGTGCCAGCAGCGTAGGAGACTATAATTCACCCCTCCACTTT
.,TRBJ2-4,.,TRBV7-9,CASSSRQSLAKNIQYF,TGTGCCAGCAGCTCCCGACAGAGCCTAGCCAAAAACATTCAGTACTTC
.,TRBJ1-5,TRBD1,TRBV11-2,CASSFDRGVYSNQPQHF,TGTGCCAGCAGCTTTGACAGGGGAGTTTATAGCAATCAGCCCCAGCATTTT
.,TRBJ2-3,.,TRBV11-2,CASSLMGTDTQYF,TGTGCCAGCAGCTTAATGGGCACAGATACGCAGTATTTT
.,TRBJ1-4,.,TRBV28,CASTSPWGGSNEKLFF,TGTGCCAGCACCTCGCCATGGGGAGGATCGAATGAAAAACTGTTTTTT
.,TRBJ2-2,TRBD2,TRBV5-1,CASRLAGTGELFF,TGCGCCAGCAGACTAGCGGGGACCGGGGAGCTGTTTTTT
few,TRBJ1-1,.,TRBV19,CASRKETGEAFF,TGTGCCAGTAGGAAAGAAACGGGAGAAGCTTTCTTT
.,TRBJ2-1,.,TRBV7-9,CASSLGYTDEQFF,TGTGCCAGCAGCTTAGGGTACACGGATGAGCAGTTCTTC
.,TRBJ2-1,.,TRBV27,CASSSMTDQFF,TGTGCCAGCAGTTCGATGACAGACCAGTTCTTC
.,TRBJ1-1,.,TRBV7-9,CASSSRTAVVGTEAFF,TGTGCCAGCAGCTCCAGGACAGCCGTTGTTGGCACTGAAGCTTTCTTT
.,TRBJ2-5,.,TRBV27,CARGGPFQETQYF,TGTGCCAGAGGGGGACCGTTCCAAGAGACCCAGTACTTC
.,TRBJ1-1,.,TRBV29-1,CSAVVTTNTEAFF,TGCAGCGCGGTGGTGACAACGAACACTGAAGCTTTCTTT
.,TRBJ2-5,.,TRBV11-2,CASSLVLGGPETQYF,TGTGCCAGCAGCTTAGTTTTAGGCGGTCCGGAGACCCAGTACTTC
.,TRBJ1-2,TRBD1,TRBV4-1,CASSPRTGGNYGYTF,TGCGCCAGCAGCCCCCGGACAGGGGGCAACTATGGCTACACCTTC
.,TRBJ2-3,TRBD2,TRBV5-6,CASSLWLAGYTDTQYF,TGTGCCAGCAGCTTGTGGCTAGCGGGGTACACAGATACGCAGTATTTT
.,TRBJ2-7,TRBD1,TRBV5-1,CASSFMGGQVVEQYF,TGCGCCAGCAGCTTTATGGGGGGACAGGTAGTCGAGCAGTACTTC
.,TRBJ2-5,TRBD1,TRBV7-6,CASSQQGTQETQYF,TGTGCCAGCAGCCAACAGGGGACCCAAGAGACCCAGTACTTC
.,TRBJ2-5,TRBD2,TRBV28,CASSTTSGETQYF,TGTGCCAGCAGTACGACTAGCGGAGAGACCCAGTACTTC
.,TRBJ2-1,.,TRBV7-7,CASSPDWDNEQFF,TGTGCTAGCAGCCCTGACTGGGACAATGAGCAGTTCTTC
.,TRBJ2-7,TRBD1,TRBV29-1,CSADRGDNEQYF,TGCAGCGCTGACAGGGGGGACAACGAGCAGTACTTC
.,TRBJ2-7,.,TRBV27,CASSPSWGGIVYEQYF,TGTGCCAGCAGTCCTTCATGGGGCGGGATCGTTTACGAGCAGTACTTC
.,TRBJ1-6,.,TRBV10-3,CAISELADNSPLHF,TGTGCCATCAGTGAGCTTGCGGATAATTCACCCCTCCACTTT
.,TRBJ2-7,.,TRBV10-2,CASSESSRMGSYEQYF,TGCGCCAGCAGTGAGTCTTCCCGCATGGGCTCCTACGAGCAGTACTTC
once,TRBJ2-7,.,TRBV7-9,CASSLARGNEQYF,TGTGCCAGCAGCTTAGCGAGGGGGAACGAGCAGTACTTC
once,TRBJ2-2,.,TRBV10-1,CASSPGPTNTGELFF,TGCGCCAGCAGTCCAGGCCCGACGAACACCGGGGAGCTGTTTTTT
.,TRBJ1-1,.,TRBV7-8,CASSFVGGGSATEAFF,TGTGCCAGCAGCTTCGTTGGGGGGGGATCTGCCACTGAAGCTTTCTTT
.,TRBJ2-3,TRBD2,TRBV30,CALYLLAGPTDTQYF,TGTGCCCTATATCTACTAGCGGGACCCACAGATACGCAGTATTTT